This TCR beta chain was identified in a study of cytomegalovirus exposure and HLA in healthy donors. This clone was picked up a small number of times. Amplification used 60 Vbeta primers and 13 Jbeta primers. The protocol was immunoSEQ multiplex PCR, while the TCRdb copy is restricted to in-frame clones and leaves out a portion. The sample shows under 200,000 clones, around three quarters of them seen only once. The TCR originated in a man aged 25 to 40 in good health and CMV-seropositive. Material for sequencing was PBMCs.

In DNA form, the CDR3 reads TGTGCCAGCAGCCCTTACCCGGGACTAGCGGGGGACTCCTACAATGAGCAGTTCTTC. The encoded protein is CASSPYPGLAGDSYNEQFF. The genes are TRBV7-6 and TRBJ2-1, with 14 bases matching TRBD2. The length of the CDR3 is 19 residues. The ends lost 5 bases at V and 0 bases at J; junction bases unmatched: 9. The germline V gene encodes CDR1 SGHVS and CDR2 FNYEAQ.